Listed below are T cell receptor beta chains from one sample, sequenced in a study of shared clonotypes between healthy human individuals. The table came from immunoSEQ multiplex PCR; TCRdb's copy has only in-frame clones and leaves some out. Here the sample spans hundreds of thousands of clones, 85% to 95% being singletons. Sequences were obtained from naive CD8+ T cells sorted from blood. The origin of the receptors is a woman aged 30 to 39 in good health. CDR3s include the opening cysteine and the closing phenylalanine or tryptophan. The D gene is left open where the match is weak.

J gene: TRBJ1-1
V gene: TRBV18
D gene: -
CDR3 protein: CASSLYNRANTEAFF
CDR3 DNA: TGTGCCAGCTCACTCTATAACAGGGCGAACACTGAAGCTTTCTTT

J gene: TRBJ1-1
V gene: TRBV2
D gene: -
CDR3 protein: CASSEAEGPTEAFF
CDR3 DNA: TGTGCCAGCAGTGAAGCTGAGGGGCCCACTGAAGCTTTCTTT

J gene: TRBJ1-2
V gene: TRBV19
D gene: TRBD1
CDR3 protein: CASNPGGQGNYGYTF
CDR3 DNA: TGTGCCAGTAACCCAGGTGGACAGGGGAACTATGGCTACACCTTC

J gene: TRBJ1-5
V gene: TRBV19
D gene: -
CDR3 protein: CASTYSEGNQPQHF
CDR3 DNA: TGTGCCAGTACCTATAGCGAGGGAAATCAGCCCCAGCATTTT

J gene: TRBJ2-2
V gene: TRBV9
D gene: -
CDR3 protein: CASSVRRLAGELFF
CDR3 DNA: TGTGCCAGCAGCGTACGTAGGTTGGCCGGGGAGCTGTTTTTT

J gene: TRBJ1-2
V gene: TRBV28
D gene: -
CDR3 protein: CASTGEHGYTF
CDR3 DNA: TGTGCCAGCACCGGAGAGCACGGCTACACCTTC

J gene: TRBJ2-7
V gene: TRBV27
D gene: -
CDR3 protein: CASSLTSRSYEQYF
CDR3 DNA: TGTGCCAGCAGCCTGACTTCCCGCTCCTACGAGCAGTACTTC

J gene: TRBJ2-7
V gene: TRBV28
D gene: -
CDR3 protein: CASRGGPTSYYEQYF
CDR3 DNA: TGTGCCAGCAGGGGGGGACCAACTAGTTACTACGAGCAGTACTTC

J gene: TRBJ1-6
V gene: TRBV19
D gene: TRBD1
CDR3 protein: CASSNRGNSPLHF
CDR3 DNA: TGTGCCAGTAGTAACAGGGGGAATTCACCCCTCCACTTT

J gene: TRBJ2-7
V gene: TRBV6-5
D gene: TRBD1
CDR3 protein: CASRTGVEVSYEQYF
CDR3 DNA: TGTGCCAGCAGGACAGGGGTGGAGGTCTCCTACGAGCAGTACTTC

J gene: TRBJ2-1
V gene: TRBV28
D gene: -
CDR3 protein: CASSFAPIGSYNEQFF
CDR3 DNA: TGTGCCAGCAGTTTTGCTCCGATCGGCTCCTACAATGAGCAGTTCTTC